Presented here are 31 T cell receptor beta chains from one specimen sequenced in a study of CD8 T cells in ankylosing spondylitis listed by TCRdb under 2017. The library was made by 5' RACE. The sequencing machine was an Illumina HiSeq 2500. Through fastp at Q25 and MiXCR, TCRdb rebuilt clones from the public reads, retaining in-frame beta chains. Merged by CDR3 protein, the rows form single entries marked with the most common genes and DNA. A total of 300,000 to 350,000 distinct CDR3 sequences appear in this sample, 9.5% to 13% of them only once. The ten largest clones take up roughly 9.5% of the sample. Specimen: blood, either unsorted or a sorted T cell fraction (not recorded which). These receptors were taken from a female donor with ankylosing spondylitis or in good health (not recorded which).

The chain uses TRBV5-1 and TRBJ2-7; perhaps TRBD1 as D (6 bases). This CDR3 spans 15 amino acids. Germline CDR1 SGHRS, CDR2 YFSETQ. The V and J ends lost 5 bases and 2 bases respectively, with 17 bases between them. The CDR3 bases are TGCGCCAGCAGAAGGTCAGGGGTCGGCGCCTACGAGCAGTACTTC. Translated, it gives CASRRSGVGAYEQYF.

This clonotype was seen ten or more times. The chain carries TRBV7-6 and TRBJ2-1; 12 positions agree with TRBD2. The CDR3 has 16 residues. Germline CDR1 reads SGHVS; CDR2 reads FNYEAQ. With V trimmed by 1 base and J by 8 bases, 6 bases remained unmatched. Here the CDR3 DNA reads TGTGCCAGCAGCTTAGATATTAGACTAGCGGGAGATGAGCAGTTCTTC. The encoded protein is CASSLDIRLAGDEQFF.

This clonotype was seen a few times. The chain couples TRBV12-3 or TRBV12-4 to TRBJ2-7; possible D gene TRBD1, 6 bases. The CDR3 spans 15 residues. Trimming stripped 3 bases from V and 5 bases from J, with 17 bases between. CDR3 sequence reads: CASSLGRQGINEQYF. CDR3 bases: TGTGCCAGCAGTTTGGGCCGCCAGGGGATCAACGAGCAGTACTTC.

This clonotype occurred many times. The V call is TRBV7-2, the J call TRBJ2-3; D is ambiguous. This CDR3 is built from 17 residues. From germline, CDR1 is SGHTA and CDR2 FQGNSA. The ends were cut back, 3 bases at V and 2 bases at J, with 18 bases in the middle. The CDR3 spells CASSFLTTFLSTDTQYF. CDR3 sequence (DNA): TGTGCCAGCAGCTTCCTTACTACGTTCCTATCCACAGATACGCAGTATTTT.

This clonotype was detected ten times or more. V gene TRBV20-1 combines with J gene TRBJ2-5; D gene uncertain. The CDR3 is made up of 13 amino acids. Trimming shortened V by 2 bases and J by 5 bases, and 12 bases separated the two germline ends. The germline V gene has CDR1 DFQATT and CDR2 SNEGSKA (reference sequence). Here the CDR3 reads CSARNELLETQYF. CDR3 DNA: TGCAGTGCTAGAAACGAACTCCTGGAGACCCAGTACTTC.

The J gene is TRBJ2-5, the V gene TRBV3-1, with 9 bases that match TRBD2. The CDR3 has 18 residues. Germline CDR1 LGHDT, CDR2 YNNKEL (reference sequence). With 11 bases clipped from V and 0 bases from J, the junction kept 19 bases outside the gene matches. The CDR3 loop reads CASAAPTIAGADQETQYF. CDR3 DNA sequence: TGTGCCTCCGCCGCACCTACAATAGCGGGAGCCGACCAAGAGACCCAGTACTTC.

The table lists this clonotype with many counts. The chain has TRBV7-8 and TRBJ1-5; TRBD1 agrees at 9 bases. This CDR3 region has 14 residues. The germline gives CDR1 SGHVS, CDR2 FQNEAQ. V dropped 6 bases and J dropped 6; count of bases not matched to a gene: 6. The CDR3 nucleotides read TGTGCCAGCAGTCGAACAGGGGGCACTCAGCCCCAGCATTTT. Translating it yields CASSRTGGTQPQHF.

A few counts support this clonotype. The chain is built from TRBV12-3 or TRBV12-4 and TRBJ2-2; D gene uncertain. CDR3 length equals 14 residues. With 2 bases removed from V and 10 bases from J, the gap between germline ends came to 14 bases. In nucleotides, the CDR3 is TGTGCCAGCAGTTTAAGATCGGGCCAGGTGGAGCTGTTTTTT. Its translation: CASSLRSGQVELFF.

This clonotype was observed a handful of times. This chain connects TRBV27 to TRBJ2-1; 7 bases fit TRBD2. CDR1 MNHEY and CDR2 SMNVEV come from the germline V gene (reference sequence). Trimming cost V 2 bases and J 3 bases; bases outside gene matches: 7. The CDR3 runs 16 residues. In DNA, the CDR3 is TGTGCCAGCAGTTTAGAGGCTAGCGGCTACTACAATGAGCAGTTCTTC. It is translated as CASSLEASGYYNEQFF.

This clonotype has more than one count but fewer than ten. The chain carries TRBV27 and TRBJ1-5; weak D call: TRBD1 (6 bases). The germline V and J ends were trimmed by 3 bases and 6 bases, with 15 bases remaining between them. Germline CDR1 MNHEY, CDR2 SMNVEV (reference sequence). This CDR3 contains 15 residues. The CDR3: CASSFAAGESQPQHF. The CDR3 DNA reads TGTGCCAGCAGTTTCGCGGCAGGGGAATCTCAGCCCCAGCATTTT.

This clonotype has at least ten counts. The chain recombines TRBV7-9 with TRBJ1-2; D not resolved. Between the trimmed V and J ends, which lost 3 bases and 7 bases, there was a span of 6 bases. The CDR3 extends over 11 amino acids. CDR1 SEHNR and CDR2 FQNEAQ come from the germline V gene (reference sequence). CDR3 protein: CASSLSSGYTF. CDR3 sequence (DNA): TGTGCCAGCAGCTTGAGTAGTGGCTACACCTTC.

This clonotype was seen a handful of times. This chain connects TRBV7-2 to TRBJ2-2; D perhaps matches TRBD2 (5 bases). The CDR3 is 14 residues long. The V end lost 7 bases, the J end lost 6 bases, and 15 bases lay between the germline ends. The germline V gene has CDR1 SGHTA and CDR2 FQGNSA. The CDR3 nucleotides are TGTGCCAGCAACTACGGACTTCTTTCCGGGGAGCTGTTTTTT. As protein: CASNYGLLSGELFF.

This clonotype was counted only a few times. The chain carries TRBV29-1 and TRBJ2-5; D is undetermined. The CDR3 is 12 amino acids. CDR1 is SQVTM, CDR2 ANQGSEA, per germline. The V end was cut by 2 bases, the J end by 5 bases, with 9 bases between. This CDR3 reads CSVEIARETQYF. For the CDR3, the DNA is TGCAGCGTTGAAATCGCCAGGGAGACCCAGTACTTC.

This clonotype was seen repeatedly, ten times or more. The chain is built from TRBV7-2 and TRBJ2-1; 9 positions agree with TRBD2. The CDR3 length is 15 residues. Germline lookup yields CDR1 SGHTA and CDR2 FQGNSA. V was clipped by 3 bases and J by 7 bases; unmatched bases: 7. The CDR3 bases are TGTGCCAGCAGCTTCGGACTAGCGTCCCGTAATGAGCAGTTCTTC. It yields the protein CASSFGLASRNEQFF.

The sample holds a few counts of this clonotype. This rearrangement joins TRBV5-1 to TRBJ2-3, with 10 bases lining up with TRBD2. J gave up 4 bases and V 0 bases, and 2 bases lay outside the gene matches. The CDR3 is 15 residues long. Germline V gene data show CDR1 as SGHRS and CDR2 as YFSETQ. This CDR3 is CASSLVLAGADTQYF. The CDR3 coding sequence is TGCGCCAGCAGCTTGGTTCTAGCGGGGGCAGATACGCAGTATTTT.

This clonotype was recorded many times. The chain couples TRBV7-2 to TRBJ2-1, with D uncertain. The V gene lost 1 base and the J gene lost 8 bases, with 6 bases spanning the gap. Germline lookup yields CDR1 SGHTA and CDR2 FQGNSA. There are 12 residues in the CDR3. The DNA for the CDR3 is TGTGCCAGCAGCTTAGGGGCGTATGAGCAGTTCTTC. Protein product: CASSLGAYEQFF.

This clonotype was seen repeatedly, ten times or more. The chain carries TRBV6-2 or TRBV6-3 and TRBJ2-1; D remains ambiguous. The CDR3 consists of 16 residues. CDR1 is MNHEY and CDR2 is SVGEGT in the germline V gene. The germline V and J ends were trimmed by 2 bases and 2 bases, with 13 bases remaining between them. The chain's CDR3 is CASSYPQYAPYNEQFF. In DNA form, the CDR3 reads TGTGCCAGCAGTTACCCCCAGTATGCCCCCTACAATGAGCAGTTCTTC.

This clonotype was observed many times. The CDR3 reads CASRDVAGELFF. As DNA, the CDR3 is TGCGCCAGCAGAGATGTAGCCGGGGAGCTGTTTTTT. This chain joins TRBV5-1 and TRBJ2-2; D is unclear. Trimming left V 5 bases short and J 6 bases short, with 8 bases between. This CDR3 contains 12 residues. Germline V gives CDR1 SGHRS, CDR2 YFSETQ.

The chain combines TRBV27 with TRBJ2-7; D unclear. Between the trimmed V and J ends, which lost 3 bases and 5 bases, there was a span of 20 bases. The length of the CDR3 is 16 residues. Germline V lookup: CDR1 MNHEY, CDR2 SMNVEV (reference sequence). CDR3 loop: CASSLYLSNHPNEQYF. DNA for the CDR3: TGTGCCAGCAGTTTGTACCTTTCTAACCATCCTAACGAGCAGTACTTC.

Notes on this clonotype: A read error may explain this, as a much larger clone is one base away. The chain employs TRBV5-1 and TRBJ2-2, with TRBD1 as a possible D gene (6 bases). Germline values: CDR1 SGHRS, CDR2 YFSETQ. Trimming pared 9 bases from V and 0 bases from J, leaving 12 bases between. This CDR3 has 14 residues. This chain's CDR3 is CAIIRDTNTGELFF. The CDR3 region has the DNA TGCGCCATCATCCGGGACACGAACACCGGGGAGCTGTTTTTT. Full variable domain (missing parts from reference TRBV5-1 and TRBJ2-2): KAGVTQTPRYLIKTRGQQVTLSCSPISGHRSVSWYQQTPGQGLQFLFEYFSETQRNKGNFPGRFSGRQFSNSRSEMNVSTLELGDSALYLCAIIRDTNTGELFFGEGSRLTVL.

This chain uses TRBV5-6 with TRBJ2-5; D perhaps matches TRBD2 (5 bases). This CDR3 is 14 amino acids long. CDR1 and CDR2 from the germline V gene are SGHDT and YYEEEE. V was cut by 4 bases and J by 2 bases, with 12 bases left in between. The CDR3 protein is CASSQAGQQETQYF. The CDR3 DNA reads TGTGCCAGCAGCCAGGCGGGCCAGCAAGAGACCCAGTACTTC.

In this sample, this clonotype turned up many times. The CDR3 is CASSQAGGGADTQYF. The CDR3, as DNA: TGCGCCAGCAGCCAAGCAGGCGGGGGGGCAGATACGCAGTATTTT. V usage is TRBV4-1 and J usage is TRBJ2-3, with 9 bases fitting TRBD2. Germline V gene lookup returns CDR1 MGHRA and CDR2 YSYEKL. Trimming cost V 1 base and J 4 bases; bases outside gene matches: 3. The CDR3 has 15 residues.

This clonotype was seen at least ten times. The chain joins TRBV5-1 to TRBJ2-1, with D perhaps TRBD2 (6 bases). Trimming took 4 bases from V and 6 from J, leaving 20 bases between them. Germline CDR1 and CDR2: SGHRS and YFSETQ. The CDR3 consists of 16 residues. CDR3 nucleotides: TGCGCCAGCAGCGGCGAGTCCGGGACTGAGGGCAATGAGCAGTTCTTC. The encoded protein is CASSGESGTEGNEQFF.

This clonotype appeared many times. The CDR3 sequence is CASSPLDSLGINEQFF. The CDR3 nucleotides read TGTGCCAGCAGCCCTCTAGACTCCTTGGGGATCAATGAGCAGTTCTTC. The chain carries TRBV3-1 and TRBJ2-1; D gene ambiguous. The V end was cut by 4 bases, the J end by 6 bases, with 19 bases between. The CDR3 runs to 16 residues. CDR1 is LGHDT and CDR2 is YNNKEL in the germline V gene (reference sequence).

This clonotype was detected a few times. V gene TRBV20-1 combines with J gene TRBJ1-2; 7 nucleotides align to TRBD1. The ends lost 4 bases at V and 2 bases at J; junction bases unmatched: 13. Looked up from germline, CDR1 is DFQATT and CDR2 is SNEGSKA (reference sequence). The CDR3 is 16 residues long. The CDR3 protein is CSATSRDSRTNYGYTF. The CDR3 DNA sequence: TGCAGTGCTACGTCCCGGGACAGTAGAACAAACTATGGCTACACCTTC.

In its sample, this clonotype was seen a few times. The rearrangement links TRBV5-6 to TRBJ1-2; TRBD1 aligns across 7 bases. The trim removed 4 bases at V and 4 bases at J, leaving 7 bases unmatched. This CDR3 has 14 residues. CDR1 and CDR2 (germline): SGHDT, YYEEEE. The CDR3 protein is CASSGNRGPYGYTF. The CDR3 bases are TGTGCCAGCAGCGGAAACAGGGGCCCCTATGGCTACACCTTC. Full variable domain (missing parts from reference TRBV5-6 and TRBJ1-2): DAGVTQSPTHLIKTRGQQVTLRCSPKSGHDTVSWYQQALGQGPQFIFQYYEEEERQRGNFPDRFSGHQFPNYSSELNVNALLLGDSALYLCASSGNRGPYGYTFGSGTRLTVV.

This clonotype was counted a few times. The chain couples TRBV28 to TRBJ2-7; a weak D match, TRBD2 (5 bases). The CDR3 runs to 17 residues. With 5 bases removed from V and 7 bases from J, the gap between germline ends came to 27 bases. Germline V gene sequence: CDR1 MDHEN, CDR2 SYDVKM. CDR3 in DNA: TGTGCCAGCAGTCCCGGTCCCGGGATAGTAAACTATGGAGAGCAGTACTTC. It is translated as CASSPGPGIVNYGEQYF.

This clonotype was seen many times. V gene TRBV7-8 combines with J gene TRBJ2-4; D gene uncertain. V dropped 10 bases and J dropped 5 bases, with 15 bases sitting between them. The CDR3 is made up of 13 amino acids. The germline V gene has CDR1 SGHVS and CDR2 FQNEAQ. DNA for the CDR3: TGTGCCATACCGGGCGAGTGGCAAAACATTCAGTACTTC. Translated: CAIPGEWQNIQYF.

This clonotype was counted ten times or more. This rearrangement joins TRBV10-3 to TRBJ2-1; 12 bases match TRBD1. V gave up 7 bases and J gave up 8 bases; unmatched junction bases: 3. The CDR3 has 13 residues. Per germline, CDR1 ENHRY and CDR2 SYGVKD. This chain's CDR3 is CAIMGQGAYEQFF. Here the CDR3 DNA reads TGTGCCATCATGGGACAGGGGGCATATGAGCAGTTCTTC.

This chain connects TRBV7-6 to TRBJ1-1; a possible D gene is TRBD1 (6 bases). There are 15 residues in the CDR3. Germline-derived CDR1 and CDR2 are SGHVS and FNYEAQ. V lost 5 bases, J lost 0 bases, and 13 bases lay in between. Here the CDR3 DNA reads TGTGCCAGCAGCCCGAGGGGGGATATGAACACTGAAGCTTTCTTT. This sequence encodes CASSPRGDMNTEAFF.

This clonotype was detected ten times or more. The chain carries TRBV20-1 and TRBJ1-1; D is undetermined. V lost 4 bases and J 10 bases, leaving 4 bases between the germline ends. The germline CDR1 and CDR2 sequences are DFQATT and SNEGSKA (reference sequence). This CDR3 contains 8 residues. The CDR3 is CSATPAFF. The CDR3 nucleotides are TGCAGTGCTACCCCAGCTTTCTTT.